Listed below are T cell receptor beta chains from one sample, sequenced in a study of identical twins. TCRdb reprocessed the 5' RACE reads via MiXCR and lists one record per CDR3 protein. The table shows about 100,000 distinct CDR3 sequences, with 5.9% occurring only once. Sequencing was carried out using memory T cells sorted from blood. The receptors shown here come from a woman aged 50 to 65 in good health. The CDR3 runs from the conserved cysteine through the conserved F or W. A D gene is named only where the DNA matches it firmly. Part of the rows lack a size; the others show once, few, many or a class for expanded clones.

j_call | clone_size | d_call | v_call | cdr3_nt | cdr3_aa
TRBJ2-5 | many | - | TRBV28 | TGTGCCACCCGTGACGGGATGAGGGAGACCCAGTACTTC | CATRDGMRETQYF
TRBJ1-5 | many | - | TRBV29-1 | TGCAGCGGGAGGGAAAAGGATCAGCCCCAGCATTTT | CSGREKDQPQHF
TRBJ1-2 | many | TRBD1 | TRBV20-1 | TGCAGTGCTACAGGGGGATCGTTAGGGGGAGAGTATGGCTACACCTTC | CSATGGSLGGEYGYTF
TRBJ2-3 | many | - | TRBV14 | TGTGCCAGCAGCCCAAGGAACGCAGATACGCAGTATTTT | CASSPRNADTQYF
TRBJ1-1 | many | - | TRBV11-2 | TGTGCCAGCAGCTTCGGGAGGGAAAACACTGAAGCTTTCTTT | CASSFGRENTEAFF
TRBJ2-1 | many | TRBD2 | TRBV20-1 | TGCAGTGCCAACGGGCTAGCGGGAGCCTACAATGAGCAGTTCTTC | CSANGLAGAYNEQFF
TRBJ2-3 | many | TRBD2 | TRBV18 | TGTGCCAGCTCACCATCTAGCGGGAACACAGATACGCAGTATTTT | CASSPSSGNTDTQYF
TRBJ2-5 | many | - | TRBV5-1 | TGCGCCAGCAGCTTGGCCTCAAGGTCCGAAGAGACCCAGTACTTC | CASSLASRSEETQYF
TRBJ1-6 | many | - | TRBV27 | TGTGCCAGCAGTTTATTCCAGGGTCTTAATAATTCACCCCTCCACTTT | CASSLFQGLNNSPLHF
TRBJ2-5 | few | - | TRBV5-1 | TGCGCCAGCAGCTTGGCGACGGCGGAGACCCAGTACTTC | CASSLATAETQYF
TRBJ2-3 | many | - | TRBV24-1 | TGTGCCACCAGTGATTCGCGGGATGCTACAGATACGCAGTATTTT | CATSDSRDATDTQYF
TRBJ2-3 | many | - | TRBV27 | TGTGCCAGCAGTTTGAGAGGGATCGGGGGAGATACGCAGTATTTT | CASSLRGIGGDTQYF
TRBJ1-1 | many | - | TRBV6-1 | TGTGCCAGCAGTGAAATGGCAGGGGAGTCGAAAACTTTCTTT | CASSEMAGESKTFF
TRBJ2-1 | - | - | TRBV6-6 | TGTGCCAGCAGTCCAGACTACGGGGGGCAGTTCTTC | CASSPDYGGQFF
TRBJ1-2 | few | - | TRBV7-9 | TGTGCCAGCAGCTTAGCCCAGGGTTGGGGCTACACCTTC | CASSLAQGWGYTF